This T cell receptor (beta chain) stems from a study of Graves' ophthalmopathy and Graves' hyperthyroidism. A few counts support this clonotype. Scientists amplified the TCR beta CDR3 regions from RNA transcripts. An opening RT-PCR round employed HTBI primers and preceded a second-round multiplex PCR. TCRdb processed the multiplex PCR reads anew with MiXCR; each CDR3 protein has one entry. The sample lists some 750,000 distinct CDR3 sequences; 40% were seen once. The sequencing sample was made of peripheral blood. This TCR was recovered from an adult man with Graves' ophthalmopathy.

The CDR3 region is CASSQEGQGLRTGNTIYF. CDR3 nucleotide sequence: TGCGCCAGCAGCCAAGAGGGACAGGGGCTTCGTACTGGAAACACCATATATTTT. The chain is built from TRBV4-3 and TRBJ1-3, with 10 bases lining up with TRBD1. CDR3 length: 18 residues. Trimming took 0 bases from V and 2 from J; bases not matched to a gene: 7. CDR1 is LGHNA and CDR2 is YSLEER in the germline V gene.